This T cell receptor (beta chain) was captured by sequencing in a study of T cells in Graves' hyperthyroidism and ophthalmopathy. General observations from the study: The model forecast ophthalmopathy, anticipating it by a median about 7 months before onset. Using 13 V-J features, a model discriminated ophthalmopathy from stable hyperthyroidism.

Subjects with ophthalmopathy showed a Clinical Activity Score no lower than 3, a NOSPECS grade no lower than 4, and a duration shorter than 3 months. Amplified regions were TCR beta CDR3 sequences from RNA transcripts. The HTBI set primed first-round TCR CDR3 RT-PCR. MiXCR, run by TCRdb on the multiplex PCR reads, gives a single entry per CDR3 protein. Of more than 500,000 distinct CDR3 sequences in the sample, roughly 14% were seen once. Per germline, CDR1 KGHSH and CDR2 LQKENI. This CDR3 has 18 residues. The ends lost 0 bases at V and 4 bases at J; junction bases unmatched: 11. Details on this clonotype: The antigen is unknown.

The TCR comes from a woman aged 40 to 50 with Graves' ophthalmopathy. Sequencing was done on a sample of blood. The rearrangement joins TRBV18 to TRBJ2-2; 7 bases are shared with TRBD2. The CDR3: CASSPPGFAGVGTGELFF. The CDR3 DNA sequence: TGTGCCAGCTCACCACCGGGGTTTGCGGGAGTCGGCACCGGGGAGCTGTTTTTT. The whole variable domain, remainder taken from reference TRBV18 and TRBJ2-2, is NAGVMQNPRHLVRRRGQEARLRCSPMKGHSHVYWYRQLPEEGLKFMVYLQKENIIDESGMPKERFSAEFPKEGPSILRIQQVVRGDSAAYFCASSPPGFAGVGTGELFFGEGSRLTVL.